This is a list of T cell receptor beta chains from one sample in a study of shared clonotypes between healthy human individuals. Some clones are missing from TCRdb's copy, which holds only in-frame ones; the method was immunoSEQ multiplex PCR. The sample consists of approximately 640,000 clones, roughly 87% of them appearing once. Sequenced: memory CD8+ T cells from PBMCs. Receptor source: a man between 18 and 29 years old in good health. Some clones in this sample may be carry-over from other donors' samples. CDR3s include the opening cysteine and the closing phenylalanine or tryptophan. A D gene is named only where the DNA matches it firmly. Expanded clones get a size class; other rows say once, few or many, or leave the size out.

size: .
D: TRBD1
J: TRBJ1-5
V: TRBV19
CDR3: CASSARDRSYQPQHF
DNA: TGTGCCAGTAGTGCCCGGGACAGGTCATATCAGCCCCAGCATTTT

size: .
D: TRBD1
J: TRBJ1-1
V: TRBV27
CDR3: CASSLGDSYEAFF
DNA: TGTGCCAGCAGTTTAGGGGACAGCTATGAAGCTTTCTTT

size: .
D: TRBD2
J: TRBJ2-3
V: TRBV19
CDR3: CASSSLAGGLADTQYF
DNA: TGTGCCAGTAGTAGCCTAGCGGGAGGGTTGGCAGATACGCAGTATTTT

size: .
D: .
J: TRBJ2-4
V: TRBV2
CDR3: CASSVGHPLAKNIQYF
DNA: TGTGCCAGCAGTGTGGGACACCCCCTAGCCAAAAACATTCAGTACTTC

size: .
D: TRBD2
J: TRBJ2-7
V: TRBV27
CDR3: CASSFGSGSYEQYF
DNA: TGTGCCAGCAGTTTCGGGAGCGGGAGCTACGAGCAGTACTTC

size: .
D: .
J: TRBJ2-2
V: TRBV4-1
CDR3: CASSPKQMGVNTGELFF
DNA: TGCGCCAGCAGTCCTAAGCAAATGGGAGTGAACACCGGGGAGCTGTTTTTT

size: .
D: .
J: TRBJ2-4
V: TRBV7-9
CDR3: CASTGQTRNIQYF
DNA: TGTGCCAGCACCGGACAGACCCGGAACATTCAGTACTTC

size: once
D: .
J: TRBJ2-2
V: TRBV7-2
CDR3: CASSPESGGRGTGELFF
DNA: TGTGCCAGCAGCCCCGAGAGTGGGGGGCGAGGCACCGGGGAGCTGTTTTTT

size: .
D: .
J: TRBJ1-5
V: TRBV28
CDR3: CASSYVGSNQPQHF
DNA: TGTGCCAGCAGTTATGTGGGCAGCAATCAGCCCCAGCATTTT

size: .
D: TRBD2
J: TRBJ2-2
V: TRBV11-2
CDR3: CASSLSPGGTGELFF
DNA: TGTGCCAGTTCACTTTCCCCGGGGGGCACCGGGGAGCTGTTTTTT